This entry describes one T cell receptor beta chain. In germline, CDR1 is SQVTM, CDR2 ANQGSEA. The CDR3 covers 12 residues. Trimming removed 6 bases from V and 2 bases from J, with 11 bases in between. This sample was taken from a study of blood T cell repertoires in COVID-19. Study-level information: Acute and convalescent COVID-19 specimens originated in the United States, Italy and Spain. PBMCs, B-cell-depleted T cells, or T cells provided the cDNA or gDNA that made up the material.

Original analysis: Amplification of reference gene primers was used by the study to estimate nucleated cell counts. TCRdb keeps only in-frame clones here, not all; method: immunoSEQ multiplex PCR. The DNA gave D and trimming, while V, J and clone size come from that table. The sample has a few hundred thousand clones; 80% to 90% are singletons. Sequencing was performed on peripheral blood. V gene TRBV29-1 combines with J gene TRBJ2-7; D is possibly TRBD1 (5 bases). The sequence was collected from a woman between 50 and 59 years old with acute or convalescent COVID-19. In DNA form, the CDR3 reads TGCAGCGTGGAATCGACAGCCTACGAGCAGTACTTC. Its translation: CSVESTAYEQYF.